This T cell receptor (beta chain) was identified in a study of metastatic and nonmetastatic thyroid tumors. Whole-study context: Across blood and tumor or nodule tissue, repertoires from malignant and benign thyroid patients were compared with one another.

Overall study findings and caveats: TCR beta diversity was reportedly significantly higher in malignant thyroid tumors than benign nodules, in blood and tumor.

V lost 10 bases to trimming and J lost 9 bases; unmatched junction nucleotides: 13. From germline, CDR1 is MNHEY and CDR2 SMNVEV (reference sequence). CDR3 length: 14 residues. No patient received treatment before thyroid surgery. As originally analysed: Differences in CDR3 between clinicopathological groups were drawn on to build a classifier intended to discriminate distant-metastatic papillary thyroid cancer patients. TCRdb reprocessed the PCR reads via MiXCR. The V and J calls shown here were made by TCRdb, not taken from the authors' results. The table lists roughly 33,000 clones, roughly a sixth of them singletons. This clone showed up just a few times. Its antigen is unknown.

This clonotype was sampled from a male donor with papillary thyroid cancer or a benign thyroid nodule (not recorded which). Some clones in this sample may be carry-over from other donors' samples. Sample: blood. The chain uses TRBV27 and TRBJ2-2, with 8 positions matching TRBD2. DNA for the CDR3: TGTGCCACCCGGGGGGGGGCTGTCTTCCGGGAGCTGTTTTTT. It specifies CATRGGAVFRELFF.